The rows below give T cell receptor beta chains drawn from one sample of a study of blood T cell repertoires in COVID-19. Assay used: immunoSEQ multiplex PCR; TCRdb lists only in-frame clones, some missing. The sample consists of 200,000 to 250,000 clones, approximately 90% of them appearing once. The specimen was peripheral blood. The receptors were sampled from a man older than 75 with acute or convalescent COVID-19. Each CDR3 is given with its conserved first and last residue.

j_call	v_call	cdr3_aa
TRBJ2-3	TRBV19	CASSIRPPGQGATDTQYF
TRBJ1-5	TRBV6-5	CASIRRQGNQPQHF
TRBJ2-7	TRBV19	CASSIGVEAGPTYEQYF
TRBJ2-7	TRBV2	CASSITGYEQYF
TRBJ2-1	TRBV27	CASSNDRGYEQFF
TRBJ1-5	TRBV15	CATSKDRNNQPQHF
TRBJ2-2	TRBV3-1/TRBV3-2	CASSQAWGRTGRVKANTGELFF
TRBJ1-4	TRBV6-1	CASSETGVGYEKLFF
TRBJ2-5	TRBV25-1	CASSERGGSVTQYF
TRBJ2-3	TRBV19	CASSVLRGDTQYF
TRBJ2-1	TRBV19	CATRVSYNEQFF
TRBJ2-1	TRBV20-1	CSAGRLAEQFF
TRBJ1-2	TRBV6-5	CASSGTGDYFGYTF
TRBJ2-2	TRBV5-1	CASSLSPTGELFF
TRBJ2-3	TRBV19	CASSKGAGATDTQYF
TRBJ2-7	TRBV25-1	CASSDHGSYEQYF
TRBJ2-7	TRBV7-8	CASSFSGLAGEQYF
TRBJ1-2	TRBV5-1	CASSLASRTGRGYGYTF
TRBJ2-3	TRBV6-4	CASSTMRGATDTQYF
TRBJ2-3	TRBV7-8	CASSHKVAGSTDTQYF
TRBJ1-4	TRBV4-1	CASSLYRGAREKLFF
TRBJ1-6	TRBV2	CASSRTGQYNSPLHF
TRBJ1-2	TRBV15	CATSRDGTGDGYTF
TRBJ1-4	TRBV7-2	CASSINRGPGEKLFF
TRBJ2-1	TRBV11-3	CASSLAVRGGTYNEQFF
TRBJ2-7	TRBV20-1	CSASGGTAYEQYF
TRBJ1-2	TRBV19	CASSPGQGYGYTF
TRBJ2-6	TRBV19	CASRSSGGQGSPGANVLTF
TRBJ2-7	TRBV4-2	CASSQSLAGGWHEQYF
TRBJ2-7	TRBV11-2	CASSNRDRDEQYF